This section outlines one T cell receptor (beta chain) sequence together with its context. The data were obtained in a study of blood T cell repertoires in COVID-19. Study-level information: Acute and convalescent COVID-19 samples came from the United States, Italy and Spain.

Seattle-derived patients entered the study during active infection and were followed longitudinally. In the original analysis: Amplifying reference gene primers gave estimates of nucleated cell counts. Using immunoSEQ multiplex PCR, the repertoire was profiled, and TCRdb retains in-frame clones only, with some absent. V and J calls and clone size come straight from that table; D and trimming were deduced from the DNA. The sample holds fewer than 400,000 clones; roughly 89% are singletons and the top ten take over 1.5%. CDR1 is MDHEN and CDR2 is SYDVKM in the germline V gene. This CDR3 region has 14 residues. Deletions cut 1 base from V and 0 bases from J, with 3 bases between.

The V gene is TRBV28, the J gene TRBJ1-4, with D unresolved. Sample: peripheral blood. This clonotype originated in a woman aged 30 to 39 with COVID-19, enrolled during active disease. The CDR3 nucleotides read TGTGCCAGCAGTTTATCCACAACTAATGAAAAACTGTTTTTT. Translated, it gives CASSLSTTNEKLFF.